The 20 T cell receptor beta chains below were found in one sample sequenced in a study of blood T cell repertoires in COVID-19. Assay: immunoSEQ multiplex PCR; the TCRdb copy retains only in-frame clones and omits some. This sample carries around 700,000 clones, approximately 90% of them seen once, and the ten largest clones take 0.2% to 0.3%. What was sequenced was peripheral blood. The receptor set was obtained from a woman under 30 with acute or convalescent COVID-19.

This chain connects TRBV11-2 to TRBJ2-3, with 7 bases identical to TRBD2. Per germline, CDR1 SGHAT and CDR2 FQNNGV. V lost 2 bases and J lost 5; bases outside the gene matches: 4. CDR3 size: 14 residues. CDR3 coding DNA: TGTGCCAGCAGCTTATTGCGGGGGTTAGATACGCAGTATTTT. The encoded protein is CASSLLRGLDTQYF.

This clone was seen more than once but under ten times. The V gene is TRBV5-8, the J gene TRBJ1-1; D remains unclear. Germline V gene lookup returns CDR1 SGHTS and CDR2 YDEGEE. The CDR3 consists of 13 residues. The ends were cut back, 1 base at V and 4 bases at J, with 8 bases in the middle. DNA of the CDR3: TGTGCCAGCAGCTTGTCCAGACTCACTGAAGCTTTCTTT. Encoded protein: CASSLSRLTEAFF. The complete variable domain, with remaining parts taken from reference TRBV5-8 and TRBJ1-1, reads EAGVTQSPTHLIKTRGQQATLRCSPISGHTSVYWYQQALGLGLQFLLWYDEGEERNRGNFPPRFSGRQFPNYSSELNVNALELEDSALYLCASSLSRLTEAFFGQGTRLTVV.

The J gene is TRBJ2-2, the V gene TRBV9; D gene uncertain. The CDR3 extends over 14 amino acids. V was trimmed by 0 bases and J by 4 bases, leaving 7 bases between them. Germline CDR1 is SGDLS and CDR2 is YYNGEE. CDR3 in amino acids: CASSVDLSTGELFF. The CDR3 DNA follows: TGTGCCAGCAGCGTAGATCTGTCCACCGGGGAGCTGTTTTTT.

CDR3: CASSVSPRVPKPCNTEAFF. CDR3 DNA: TGTGCCAGCAGCGTAAGCCCGAGAGTACCCAAACCTTGCAACACTGAAGCTTTCTTT. The V call is TRBV9, the J call TRBJ1-1; D unclear. The CDR3 consists of 19 residues. The V gene lost 1 base and the J gene lost 2 bases, with 24 bases spanning the gap. Germline values: CDR1 SGDLS, CDR2 YYNGEE.

The chain couples TRBV6-5 to TRBJ1-1; D may be TRBD1 (5 bases). Deletions cut 6 bases from V and 1 base from J, with 9 bases between. CDR3 length: 13 amino acids. The germline V gene has CDR1 MNHEY and CDR2 SVGAGI. This chain's CDR3 is CASRGLSNTEAFF. The CDR3 DNA is TGTGCCAGCAGGGGGCTTTCGAACACTGAAGCTTTCTTT.

The chain joins TRBV9 to TRBJ1-1; D is possibly TRBD1 (5 bases). The CDR3 is 15 amino acids. V lost 1 base and J lost 3, with 13 bases in between. Germline CDR1 reads SGDLS; CDR2 reads YYNGEE. CDR3 residues: CASSVLGRGDTEAFF. The CDR3 DNA follows: TGTGCCAGCAGCGTATTGGGTCGGGGGGACACTGAAGCTTTCTTT.

This clone occurred once. The V gene is TRBV4-2, the J gene TRBJ2-2; 10 bases fit TRBD2. CDR1 and CDR2 (germline): LGHNA, YNFKEQ. The CDR3 sequence is 16 residues long. V lost 2 bases and J lost 4; bases outside the gene matches: 4. The CDR3 DNA reads as TGTGCCAGCAGCCAACTAGCGGGGGAGCCCACCGGGGAGCTGTTTTTT. Translated, it gives CASSQLAGEPTGELFF.

The CDR3, as DNA: TGTGCCAGCAGCTATCCCAGGGGGATAGACTATGGCTACACCTTC. Translation gives CASSYPRGIDYGYTF. This chain joins TRBV7-2 and TRBJ1-2, with 7 bases lining up with TRBD1. Trimming cost V 4 bases and J 3 bases; bases outside gene matches: 8. Per the germline V gene, CDR1 is SGHTA and CDR2 is FQGNSA. There are 15 residues in the CDR3.

This chain connects TRBV5-3 to TRBJ1-2; weak D call: TRBD1 (5 bases). TRBV5-3 is filed as an ORF, its function uncertain. Trimming took off 3 bases at V and 6 bases at J, with 15 bases between the two ends. The length of the CDR3 is 14 residues. The chain's CDR3 is CARSSCPGYHGYTF. The CDR3 DNA reads TGTGCCAGAAGCTCTTGTCCAGGGTATCATGGCTACACCTTC.

The chain is built from TRBV6-2 or TRBV6-3 and TRBJ1-5; D gene uncertain. Deletions cut 4 bases from V and 5 bases from J, with 24 bases between. Per the germline V gene, CDR1 is MNHEY and CDR2 is SVGEGT. The CDR3 is 18 residues long. CDR3 loop: CASSFSPTGAERDQPQHF. CDR3 bases: TGTGCCAGCAGTTTTTCCCCCACCGGTGCGGAGAGAGATCAGCCCCAGCATTTT.

V is TRBV7-3 and J is TRBJ2-3; 8 bases fit TRBD2. This CDR3 spans 15 amino acids. Germline assignment: CDR1 SGHTA and CDR2 FQGTGA. J gave up 3 bases and V 3 bases, and 5 bases lay outside the gene matches. CDR3 residues: CASSFYGGATDTQYF. The CDR3 DNA is TGTGCCAGCAGCTTCTACGGGGGGGCAACAGATACGCAGTATTTT.

This clone has a handful of counts. This CDR3 is CASSHSAMNTEAFF. As DNA, the CDR3 is TGCGCCAGCAGTCACTCTGCCATGAACACTGAAGCTTTCTTT. The genes are TRBV5-1 and TRBJ1-1; no reliable D call. Trimming pared 5 bases from V and 0 bases from J, leaving 11 bases between. This CDR3 has 14 residues. CDR1 and CDR2 (germline): SGHRS, YFSETQ.

This clone has a single count. The V call is TRBV3-1 (or the pseudogene TRBV3-2), the J call TRBJ1-5; 8 nucleotides align to TRBD1. V gave up 4 bases and J gave up 0 bases; unmatched junction bases: 8. CDR1 and CDR2 (germline): LGHDT, YNNKEL (reference sequence). This CDR3 region has 17 residues. The CDR3 bases are TGTGCCAGCAGCCCAGGGACAGGCGACTATAGCAATCAGCCCCAGCATTTT. Amino acids: CASSPGTGDYSNQPQHF.

This CDR3 is CASRPGLYSGNTIYF. The CDR3 DNA is TGTGCCAGCAGACCAGGGCTGTACTCTGGAAACACCATATATTTT. This chain uses TRBV12-1 with TRBJ1-3; the tabulated D call, TRBD1, remains unverified against the DNA. TRBV12-1 is classified as a pseudogene. The CDR3 is made up of 15 amino acids.

This chain joins TRBV5-1 and TRBJ1-2; tentatively, D is TRBD1 (5 bases). Germline values: CDR1 SGHRS, CDR2 YFSETQ. This CDR3 comprises 14 residues. V lost 4 bases to trimming and J lost 8 bases, with 18 bases between them. CDR3 bases: TGCGCCAGCAGCCCAGGACCGACGGGGGAGGGCTACACCTTC. Translated, it gives CASSPGPTGEGYTF.

This chain uses TRBV5-6 with TRBJ1-2; the match to TRBD1 covers 12 bases. Per germline, CDR1 SGHDT and CDR2 YYEEEE. V lost 1 base and J lost 13; bases outside the gene matches: 8. This CDR3 region has 14 residues. Written as DNA, the CDR3 is TGTGCCAGCAGCTTGACCGGGACAGGGGGCGAGGTCACCTTC. Protein: CASSLTGTGGEVTF. Together with reference TRBV5-6 and TRBJ1-2, the CDR3 gives the full variable domain: DAGVTQSPTHLIKTRGQQVTLRCSPKSGHDTVSWYQQALGQGPQFIFQYYEEEERQRGNFPDRFSGHQFPNYSSELNVNALLLGDSALYLCASSLTGTGGEVTFGSGTRLTVV.

Here the CDR3 reads CASSIGAIHYGYTF. The DNA of the CDR3 is TGTGCCAGTAGTATAGGGGCCATACACTATGGCTACACCTTC. The chain employs TRBV19 and TRBJ1-2; D is ambiguous. The CDR3 length is 14 residues. Trimming pared 1 base from V and 3 bases from J, leaving 9 bases between. CDR1 and CDR2 from the germline V gene are LNHDA and SQIVND (reference sequence).

V and J are TRBV6-5 and TRBJ1-2; the D is unclear. Trimming shortened V by 5 bases and J by 7 bases, and 14 bases separated the two germline ends. Germline assignment: CDR1 MNHEY and CDR2 SVGAGI. This CDR3 spans 13 amino acids. Written as DNA, the CDR3 is TGTGCCAGCAGTCCGAACGAGGGAGGTGGCTACACCTTC. This sequence encodes CASSPNEGGGYTF.

This rearrangement joins TRBV5-1 to TRBJ1-1; weak D call: TRBD1 (6 bases). The CDR3 length is 17 residues. Between the trimmed V and J ends, which lost 0 bases and 6 bases, there was a span of 21 bases. Germline-derived CDR1 and CDR2 are SGHRS and YFSETQ. The CDR3, as DNA: TGCGCCAGCAGCTTGGGCTTCGTTGGGCAGGGGAGTGCTGAAGCTTTCTTT. Its translation is CASSLGFVGQGSAEAFF.

V gene TRBV7-6 combines with J gene TRBJ2-1, with 8 bases that match TRBD2. Germline values: CDR1 SGHVS, CDR2 FNYEAQ. V lost 6 bases, J lost 7 bases, and 17 bases stayed unmatched. The CDR3 sequence is 17 residues long. Here the CDR3 reads CASRGPPRRGAGNEQFF. The CDR3 DNA reads as TGTGCCAGCAGAGGTCCCCCGAGGCGGGGGGCGGGGAATGAGCAGTTCTTC.